Given below is one T cell receptor (beta chain) in context. Its antigen is undetermined. The source of the sample is a study of T cell responses to AZD1222 COVID-19 vaccine. Study-level points and caveats: Clonal diversity was possibly underestimated; the donors were predominantly white British and more often female. At study baseline, merely five or six AZD1222 recipients were seropositive. Receipt of two AZD1222 doses was followed by a rise in Spike-specific TCR breadth and depth.

Per germline, CDR1 GTSNPN and CDR2 SVGIG (reference sequence). V was cut by 0 bases and J by 3 bases, with 6 bases left in between. The CDR3 is 13 residues long. Using immunoSEQ multiplex PCR, the repertoire was profiled, and TCRdb retains in-frame clones only, with some absent. The sample has 120,000 or so clones; roughly 91% are singletons. The rearrangement joins TRBV30 to TRBJ1-5; D not certain. Specimen: peripheral blood, collected 28 days after the second AZD1222 dose. This sequence originates from an adult who received the AZD1222 COVID-19 vaccine. The CDR3 loop is CAWSVADNQPQHF. The CDR3 coding sequence is TGTGCCTGGAGTGTGGCAGACAATCAGCCCCAGCATTTT. The full variable domain, completed using reference TRBV30 and TRBJ1-5, is SQTIHQWPATLVQPVGSPLSLECTVEGTSNPNLYWYRQAAGRGLQLLFYSVGIGQISSEVPQNLSASRPQDRQFILSSKKLLLSDSGFYLCAWSVADNQPQHFGDGTRLSIL.